This T cell receptor beta chain was observed in a study of CD8+ T cells in alopecia areata. Study-level background: The drug, oral tofacitinib, was given to treated patients at 5 to 10 mg twice daily.

This clone was seen only a few times. The antigen is not known. Extraction of RNA preceded its reverse transcription into cDNA, which served as the sequencing template. Repertoires were generated with immunoSEQ multiplex PCR, while TCRdb's copy carries only in-frame clones and drops some. Of under 250,000 clones listed, 50% to 70% are singletons. The germline CDR1 and CDR2 sequences are SQVTM and ANQGSEA. This CDR3 region has 12 residues. V was cut by 7 bases and J by 5 bases, with 14 bases left in between. The study, taken as a whole, reports: Clonality was higher in lesional than normal scalp, especially in alopecia totalis/universalis. Scalp sample data also include resident alphabeta T cells from normal skin.

T lymphocytes (CD4+ and CD8+) were sorted from PBMCs. The chain carries TRBV29-1 and TRBJ1-1, with D hard to call. Sequencing used CD4+ T cells sorted from blood, obtained at week 0. The receptor's source is a human donor with alopecia areata. The CDR3 sequence is CSGTLEATEAFF. CDR3 coding DNA: TGCAGCGGGACTCTGGAAGCAACTGAAGCTTTCTTT.